This T cell receptor (beta chain) was identified during a study of CD8 T cells in ankylosing spondylitis. Germline-derived CDR1 and CDR2 are MNHEY and SMNVEV (reference sequence). V was cut by 11 bases and J by 5 bases, with 24 bases left in between. This CDR3 region has 16 residues. Making use of molecular barcodes, quantitative 5'-RACE generated TCR beta libraries. One entry per CDR3 protein results from TCRdb running MiXCR on the 5' RACE reads. Altogether about 220,000 distinct CDR3 sequences are present, around 6.6% being singletons, with the ten largest covering 12% to 15%. Study-wide results and limits: Roughly eight highly homologous variants made up a TCR beta motif, and this motif appeared characteristic of ankylosing spondylitis blood. Disease-linked clones were found to be CD8+ and relatively rare in peripheral blood.

Many counts were recorded for this clonotype. As yet, its antigen is unknown. This chain joins TRBV27 and TRBJ2-2, with D tentatively TRBD2 (6 bases). This sequence originates from a male donor with ankylosing spondylitis. The sequencing input was blood, either unsorted or a sorted T cell fraction (not recorded which). Written as DNA, the CDR3 is TGTGCCTCTCTTGGTCTTTCCATGGGGGGTACCGGGGAGCTGTTTTTT. Its translation: CASLGLSMGGTGELFF.